This T cell receptor beta chain derives from a study of blood T cell repertoires in COVID-19. About the research overall: Whether acute or convalescent, the COVID-19 samples came from the United States, Italy and Spain.

This CDR3 has 14 residues. Germline V gene lookup returns CDR1 MGHRA and CDR2 YSYEKL. The V end was cut by 0 bases, the J end by 6 bases, with 9 bases between. Here immunoSEQ multiplex PCR was the method, and the copy in TCRdb shows in-frame clones only, minus some. The table includes about 250,000 clones, roughly 85% detected once. The receptor's source is a man aged 50-60 years with active or convalescent COVID-19. Material for sequencing was peripheral blood. The genes are TRBV4-1 and TRBJ1-5, with no clear D. The CDR3 sequence is CASSQDQFSQPQHF. Here the CDR3 DNA reads TGCGCCAGCAGCCAAGATCAATTCAGTCAGCCCCAGCATTTT.